Detailed here is one T cell receptor beta chain. PCR employed 60 Vbeta and 13 Jbeta primers. Using immunoSEQ multiplex PCR, the repertoire was profiled, and TCRdb retains in-frame clones only, with some absent. The repertoire holds about 190,000 clones, with 75% to 80% as singletons. The data are from a study of cytomegalovirus exposure and HLA in healthy donors. Study context: Sequencing of some 200 million T cells in an earlier analysis found 100 million to 140 million unique TCR beta sequences.

CDR1 and CDR2 from the germline V gene are SGHNT and YYREEE (reference sequence). V was shortened by 2 bases and J by 4 bases, with 9 bases between the two germline ends. This CDR3 has 13 residues. V and J are TRBV5-4 and TRBJ1-1; D is unresolved. The TCR comes from a woman in her twenties or thirties in good health and CMV-seropositive. Sequenced sample: PBMCs. The CDR3: CASSLGRTTEAFF. The CDR3 DNA follows: TGTGCCAGCAGCTTAGGGAGAACCACTGAAGCTTTCTTT. The variable domain in full, with the rest retrieved from reference TRBV5-4 and TRBJ1-1, is ETGVTQSPTHLIKTRGQQVTLRCSSQSGHNTVSWYQQALGQGPQFIFQYYREEENGRGNFPPRFSGLQFPNYSSELNVNALELDDSALYLCASSLGRTTEAFFGQGTRLTVV.